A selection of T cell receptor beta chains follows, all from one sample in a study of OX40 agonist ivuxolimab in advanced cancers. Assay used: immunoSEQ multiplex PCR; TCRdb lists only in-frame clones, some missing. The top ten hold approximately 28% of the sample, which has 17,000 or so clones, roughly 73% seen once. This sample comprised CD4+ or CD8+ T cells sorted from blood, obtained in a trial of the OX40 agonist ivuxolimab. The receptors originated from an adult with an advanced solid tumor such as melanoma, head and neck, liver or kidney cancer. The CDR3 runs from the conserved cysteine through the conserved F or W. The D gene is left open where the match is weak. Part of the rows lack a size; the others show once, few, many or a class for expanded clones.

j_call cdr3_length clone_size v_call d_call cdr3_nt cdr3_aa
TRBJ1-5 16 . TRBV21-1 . TGTGCCAGCAGCAAAGGGGGGGGGCAGGGAGGTCAGCCCCAGCATTTT CASSKGGGQGGQPQHF
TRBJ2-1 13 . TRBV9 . TGTGCCAGCAGCGCTGGGACTTTTAATGAGCAGTTCTTC CASSAGTFNEQFF
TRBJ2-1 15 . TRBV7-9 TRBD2 TGTGCCAGCAGCGAAGCGGGAGGGCCTTACAATGAGCAGTTCTTC CASSEAGGPYNEQFF
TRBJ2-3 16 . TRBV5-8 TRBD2 TGTGCCAGCAGCTTGGCCACTAGCGGGCTTACAGATACGCAGTATTTT CASSLATSGLTDTQYF
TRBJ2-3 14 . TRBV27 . TGTGCCAGCAGTTTTCAGTATCCGGGAGATACGCAGTATTTT CASSFQYPGDTQYF
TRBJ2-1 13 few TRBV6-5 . TGTGCCAGCAGTTACACGCCAGACCAAGAGCAGTTCTTC CASSYTPDQEQFF
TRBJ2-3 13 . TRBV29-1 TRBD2 TGCAGCGTTGATGGGGAGGGTACAGATACGCAGTATTTT CSVDGEGTDTQYF
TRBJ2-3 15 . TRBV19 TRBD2 TGTGCCAGTAGTATTTTCGGGCGGGAGAGGGATACGCAGTATTTT CASSIFGRERDTQYF
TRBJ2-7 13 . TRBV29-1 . TGCAGCGTTGGGCCACAGGATCGATACGAGCAGTACTTC CSVGPQDRYEQYF
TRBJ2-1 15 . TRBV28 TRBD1 TGTGCCAGCAATCGACAGGGCACCCATAACAATGAGCAGTTCTTC CASNRQGTHNNEQFF
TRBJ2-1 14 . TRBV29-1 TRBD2 TGCAGCGTCGTTACCGGGAGGTTCTACAATGAGCAGTTCTTC CSVVTGRFYNEQFF
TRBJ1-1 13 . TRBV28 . TGTGCCAGCAGTCCGCCCCAGGCCACTGAAGCTTTCTTT CASSPPQATEAFF
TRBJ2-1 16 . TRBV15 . TGTGCCACCAGCAGAGTCGGGACTCCCCGGAGTGGTGAGCAGTTCTTC CATSRVGTPRSGEQFF
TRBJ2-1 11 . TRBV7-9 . TGTGCCAGCAGCCTAGGGACAGAGCAGTTCTTC CASSLGTEQFF
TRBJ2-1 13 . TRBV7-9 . TGTGCCAGCAGCTTAGACTCATACAATGAGCAGTTCTTC CASSLDSYNEQFF
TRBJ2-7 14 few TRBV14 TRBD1 TGTGCCAGCAGCCACGGGACAGGGACCTACGAGCAGTACTTC CASSHGTGTYEQYF
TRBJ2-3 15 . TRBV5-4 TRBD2 TGTGCCAGCAGCTTAAGACTAGCGAGCACAGATACGCAGTATTTT CASSLRLASTDTQYF
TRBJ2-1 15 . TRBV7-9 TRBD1 TGTGCCAGCAGCTTAACCCAGGGGGTTTACAATGAGCAGTTCTTC CASSLTQGVYNEQFF
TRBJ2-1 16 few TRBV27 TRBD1 TGTGCCAGCAGTCCAACCCTAATGACAGGGGTCAATGAGCAGTTCTTC CASSPTLMTGVNEQFF
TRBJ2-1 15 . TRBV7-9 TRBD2 TGTGCCAGCAGCTTAGTATGGGACTATTACAATGAGCAGTTCTTC CASSLVWDYYNEQFF
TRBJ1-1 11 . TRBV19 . TGTGCCAGTAGAGCGGGGACTGAAGCTTTCTTT CASRAGTEAFF
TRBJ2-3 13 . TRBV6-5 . TGTGCCAGCAGTTATTTAAGAGAGGATACGCAGTATTTT CASSYLREDTQYF
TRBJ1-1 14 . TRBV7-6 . TGTGCCAGCAGCCCCTGGGGGGAGAACACTGAAGCTTTCTTT CASSPWGENTEAFF
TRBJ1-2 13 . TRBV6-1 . TGTGCCAGCAGTTCCCCCGGGACCTATGGCTACACCTTC CASSSPGTYGYTF
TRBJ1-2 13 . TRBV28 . TGTGCCAGCACCGATCTGGGTTACGATGGCTACACCTTC CASTDLGYDGYTF
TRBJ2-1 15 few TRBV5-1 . TGCGCCAGCAGCTTGGGTCAGGGGACCTACAATGAGCAGTTCTTC CASSLGQGTYNEQFF
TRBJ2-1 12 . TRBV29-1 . TGCAGCGTTGAGCGGGGGCTCGATGAGCAGTTCTTC CSVERGLDEQFF
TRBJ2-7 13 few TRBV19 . TGTGCCAGTAGTATCGGCACGGCCCGCGAGCAGTACTTC CASSIGTAREQYF
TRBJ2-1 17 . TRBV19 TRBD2 TGTGCCAGTAGTATACAAAGGACTAGCGGGCCGTACAATGAGCAGTTCTTC CASSIQRTSGPYNEQFF
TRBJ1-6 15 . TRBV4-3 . TGCGCCAGCAGCCAAGAGGGGGTCGGGAATTCACCCCTCCACTTT CASSQEGVGNSPLHF
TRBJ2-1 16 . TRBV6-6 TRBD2 TGTGCCAGCAGTTACACTGGGGGGACTAGCGGGAGTAAGCAGTTCTTC CASSYTGGTSGSKQFF
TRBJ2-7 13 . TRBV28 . TGTGCCAGCAGTTTATCACCGGTACTCGAGCAGTACTTC CASSLSPVLEQYF
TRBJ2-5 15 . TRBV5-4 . TGTGCCAGCAGCTTAGGGGGGAGGGCCTCAGAGACCCAGTACTTC CASSLGGRASETQYF
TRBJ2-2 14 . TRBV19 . TGTGCCAGTAGTTCCGGACCGGGGACCGGGGAGCTGTTTTTT CASSSGPGTGELFF
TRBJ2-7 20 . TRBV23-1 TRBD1 TGCGCCAGCAGTCTAGAACCGGGACAGGGGGCAGGAGGGGGATCCTACGAGCAGTACTTC CASSLEPGQGAGGGSYEQYF
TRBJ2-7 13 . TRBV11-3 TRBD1 TGTGCCAGCAGCTTAGTGACAGGGGAAGAGCAGTACTTC CASSLVTGEEQYF
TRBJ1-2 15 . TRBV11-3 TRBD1 TGTGCCAGCAGCTTTGGGACAGGGATCGACTATGGCTACACCTTC CASSFGTGIDYGYTF
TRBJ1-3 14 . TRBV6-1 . TGTGCCAGCAGTGATGGGGTTTCTGGAAACACCATATATTTT CASSDGVSGNTIYF
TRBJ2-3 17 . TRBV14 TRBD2 TGTGCCAGCAGCCTACAATTTAAACTAGCGGGAGTGGATACGCAGTATTTT CASSLQFKLAGVDTQYF
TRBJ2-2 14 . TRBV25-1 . TGTGCCAGCAGTGAAAGCGATGAGGCCGGGGAGCTGTTTTTT CASSESDEAGELFF
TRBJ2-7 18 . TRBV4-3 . TGCGCCAGCAGCCAAGAGATAGGGCAGGGCCTATACTACTACGAGCAGTACTTC CASSQEIGQGLYYYEQYF
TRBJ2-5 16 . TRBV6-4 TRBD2 TGTGCCAGCAGTGAGAAAGCGGGAGAAAGTGGGGAGACCCAGTACTTC CASSEKAGESGETQYF
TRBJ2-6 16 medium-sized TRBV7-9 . TGTGCCAGCAGCTCAGCCAGGGATACTGGGGCCAACGTCCTGACTTTC CASSSARDTGANVLTF
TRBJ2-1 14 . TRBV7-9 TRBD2 TGTGCCAGCGCCCGGACTAGCGCACACAATGAGCAGTTCTTC CASARTSAHNEQFF
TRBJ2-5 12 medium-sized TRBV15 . TGTGCCACCAGCAGAGGTCGAGAGACCCAGTACTTC CATSRGRETQYF
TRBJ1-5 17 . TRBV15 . TGTGCCACCAGCGACCTCGACCGGGGGGGCTTGGGTCAGCCCCAGCATTTT CATSDLDRGGLGQPQHF
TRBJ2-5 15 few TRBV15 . TGTGCCACCAGCACCGCCCAGGGGGGGGGTGAGACCCAGTACTTC CATSTAQGGGETQYF
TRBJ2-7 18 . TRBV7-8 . TGTGCCAGCAGCTTACCGCTAGTTGGGGGGCGATCCCAGGACGAGCAGTACTTC CASSLPLVGGRSQDEQYF
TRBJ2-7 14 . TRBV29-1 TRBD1 TGCAGCGTGACCGGGACAGGGGGCCTATACGAGCAGTACTTC CSVTGTGGLYEQYF
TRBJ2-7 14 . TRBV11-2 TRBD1 TGTGCCAGCAGCTCGCATACAGGGGCTTACGAGCAGTACTTC CASSSHTGAYEQYF
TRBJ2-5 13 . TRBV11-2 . TGTGCCAGCAGCTTAGCTAGACCGGAGACCCAGTACTTC CASSLARPETQYF
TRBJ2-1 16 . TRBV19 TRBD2 TGTGCCAGTAGTATAGGAGCGGGAGGGCCGTACAATGAGCAGTTCTTC CASSIGAGGPYNEQFF
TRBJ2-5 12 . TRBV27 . TGTGCCAGCAGTCCCTCGGGAGAGACCCAGTACTTC CASSPSGETQYF